The 23 T cell receptor beta chains below all came from one sample that was sequenced in a study of T cells in severe cutaneous drug reactions. The donors had carbamazepine-induced Stevens-Johnson syndrome or toxic epidermal necrolysis. The iRepertoire multiplex PCR system with TCR subtype-specific primers built both bulk and single-cell libraries. No DNA is given; TCRdb re-called the multiplex PCR reads and lists each CDR3 protein once. The sample's table shows 2,200 or so distinct CDR3 sequences. The material sequenced was PBMCs. These receptors all stem from a human donor with Stevens-Johnson syndrome, a severe cutaneous drug reaction.

The genes are TRBV10-3 and TRBJ2-1; TCRdb returns TRBD2, unconfirmable since there is no DNA. Germline CDR1 is ENHRY and CDR2 is SYGVKD. The CDR3 spans 18 residues. CDR3 sequence reads: CAISGSGGLAQIYNEQFF.

According to its frequency, this clonotype is large. The chain recombines TRBV27 with TRBJ2-3; the D call from TCRdb, TRBD2, cannot be confirmed without DNA. Per the germline V gene, CDR1 is MNHEY and CDR2 is SMNVEV (reference sequence). This CDR3 has 15 amino acids. CDR3 residues: CASSFRRAGTDTQYF.

This chain links TRBV6-6 with TRBJ1-5; TCRdb indicates TRBD1, and absent DNA this call remains unverified. The germline V gene has CDR1 MNHNY and CDR2 SVGAGI (reference sequence). The CDR3 has 20 residues. The CDR3 is CASSYSAFQGASSGNQPQHF.

This clonotype registers medium-sized by frequency. The chain carries TRBV6-5 and TRBJ2-7; the TCRdb D gene call, TRBD1, has no DNA to confirm it. CDR1 MNHEY and CDR2 SVGAGI come from the germline V gene. There are 17 residues in the CDR3. CDR3 sequence: CASSYSFGTGNSYEQYF.

V usage is TRBV5-4 and J usage is TRBJ1-1; TCRdb gives TRBD1 as the D gene, but with no DNA this cannot be confirmed. The germline V gene encodes CDR1 SGHNT and CDR2 YYREEE (reference sequence). CDR3 size: 15 residues. CDR3 loop: CASSLIRQSDTEAFF.

This clonotype is labeled large based on frequency. The CDR3 sequence is CASSLSRAGAFQYF. The chain joins TRBV27 to TRBJ2-4; TCRdb returns TRBD1, unconfirmable since there is no DNA. Germline loops: CDR1 MNHEY, CDR2 SMNVEV (reference sequence). The length of the CDR3 is 14 residues.

This chain connects TRBV12-3 or TRBV12-4 to TRBJ2-3; TCRdb's D call of TRBD1 is untestable without DNA. The CDR3 is made up of 15 amino acids. The CDR3 is CASSKTGSETDTQYF.

V gene TRBV10-1 combines with J gene TRBJ2-7; TCRdb reports TRBD1, a call that lacks DNA to check it against. Germline V CDR1 and CDR2: WNHNN, SYGVQD (reference sequence). CDR3 length equals 14 residues. The CDR3 protein is CASSDGRLQGEQYF.

In terms of frequency, this clonotype is medium-sized. The rearrangement joins TRBV12-3 or TRBV12-4 to TRBJ2-1; the TCRdb call, TRBD2, lacks DNA for checking. This CDR3 has 14 amino acids. CDR3 in amino acids: CASKLGLADNEQFF.

This CDR3 is CASSESTLRGLNEQFF. This chain links TRBV2 with TRBJ2-1; TCRdb lists TRBD1, though no DNA is available to test this call. This CDR3 has 16 residues. Germline CDR1 is SNHLY and CDR2 is FYNNEI.

V usage is TRBV11-1 and J usage is TRBJ2-5. This CDR3 has 15 residues. Germline CDR1 is SGHAT and CDR2 is FQDESV (reference sequence). The CDR3 is CASSFVGSSQETQYF. Drawing the rest from reference TRBV11-1 and TRBJ2-5, the complete variable domain is EAEVAQSPRYKITEKSQAVAFWCDPISGHATLYWYRQILGQGPELLVQFQDESVVDDSQLPKDRFSAERLKGVDSTLKIQPAELGDSAMYLCASSFVGSSQETQYFGPGTRLLVL.

This chain connects TRBV27 to TRBJ2-1; the TCRdb call, TRBD2, lacks DNA for checking. The CDR3 length is 16 residues. Per germline, CDR1 MNHEY and CDR2 SMNVEV (reference sequence). The CDR3 here is CASSFSVGHGWSEQFF.

In terms of frequency, this clonotype is medium-sized. The chain couples TRBV5-1 to TRBJ2-3; lacking DNA, the TRBD1 call made by TCRdb goes unchecked. Germline values: CDR1 SGHRS, CDR2 YFSETQ. The CDR3 spans 14 residues. The CDR3 region is CASSYDSGGDTQYF.

This chain joins TRBV28 and TRBJ1-6. This CDR3 region has 14 residues. In germline, CDR1 is MDHEN, CDR2 SYDVKM. CDR3: CASSSLGPWAPLHF.

This clonotype is labeled medium-sized (0.01 to 0.1%) based on frequency. The chain carries TRBV4-3 and TRBJ1-3; with no DNA, the TCRdb D assignment of TRBD1 cannot be verified. The CDR3 has 19 residues. The germline CDR1 and CDR2 sequences are LGHNA and YSLEER. The chain's CDR3 is CASSQAAPPQYGAGNTIYF.

This clonotype is labeled medium-sized based on frequency. This chain joins TRBV7-6 and TRBJ2-3; checking the TCRdb D call of TRBD2 is not possible without DNA. This CDR3 contains 15 residues. Germline V gene sequence: CDR1 SGHVS, CDR2 FNYEAQ. The CDR3 reads CASSLGEGKRDTQYF.

This clonotype shows up as medium-sized by frequency. The chain combines TRBV10-3 with TRBJ2-1; TCRdb designates TRBD1, a call that cannot be tested without DNA. CDR1 ENHRY and CDR2 SYGVKD come from the germline V gene. The CDR3 contains 13 residues. The CDR3 region is CAISESGAYEQFF.

This clonotype is called medium-sized based on its frequency. The chain employs TRBV28 and TRBJ1-1; TCRdb gives TRBD1 as the D gene, but with no DNA this cannot be confirmed. The CDR3 is 14 amino acids. Germline V gives CDR1 MDHEN, CDR2 SYDVKM. Here the CDR3 reads CASTTTGLATEAFF.

This clonotype ranks as medium-sized (0.01 to 0.1%) in terms of frequency. The chain employs TRBV10-3 and TRBJ1-5; TCRdb gives TRBD1 as the D gene, but with no DNA this cannot be confirmed. Looked up from germline, CDR1 is ENHRY and CDR2 is SYGVKD. CDR3 length: 14 residues. The CDR3 sequence is CAISLQGGRGAQHF.

By frequency, this clonotype is medium-sized (0.01 to 0.1%). The chain carries TRBV4-2 and TRBJ1-1; absent DNA, TCRdb's TRBD1 call cannot be checked. In germline, CDR1 is LGHNA, CDR2 YNFKEQ. The CDR3 spans 15 residues. The CDR3 region is CASSRETGLNTEAFF.

Measured by frequency, this clonotype is medium-sized. The rearrangement joins TRBV4-2 to TRBJ2-1; no DNA is available, so the TRBD2 call from TCRdb remains unchecked. The length of the CDR3 is 15 residues. CDR1 is LGHNA and CDR2 is YNFKEQ in the germline V gene. CDR3 residues: CASSQVAGEYNEQFF.

This chain joins TRBV9 and TRBJ2-1; the TCRdb D gene call, TRBD1, has no DNA to confirm it. The CDR3 spans 17 residues. Per germline, CDR1 SGDLS and CDR2 YYNGEE. The CDR3 is CASSAGVGAEGFNEQFF.

V is TRBV6-1 and J is TRBJ2-5; TCRdb lists TRBD1, though no DNA is available to test this call. The CDR3 has 15 amino acids. Germline CDR1 and CDR2: MNHNS and SASEGT. The CDR3: CASSLSPRVPETQYF.